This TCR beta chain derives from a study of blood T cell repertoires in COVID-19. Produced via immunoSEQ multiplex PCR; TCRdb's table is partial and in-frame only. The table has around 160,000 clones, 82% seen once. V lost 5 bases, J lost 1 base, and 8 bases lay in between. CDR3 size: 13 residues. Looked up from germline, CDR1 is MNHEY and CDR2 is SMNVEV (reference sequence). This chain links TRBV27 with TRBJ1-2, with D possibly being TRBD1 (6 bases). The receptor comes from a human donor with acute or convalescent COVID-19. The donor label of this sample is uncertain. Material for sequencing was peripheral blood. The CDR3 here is CASSRTDNYGYTF. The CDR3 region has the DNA TGTGCCAGCAGTCGGACAGATAACTATGGCTACACCTTC.